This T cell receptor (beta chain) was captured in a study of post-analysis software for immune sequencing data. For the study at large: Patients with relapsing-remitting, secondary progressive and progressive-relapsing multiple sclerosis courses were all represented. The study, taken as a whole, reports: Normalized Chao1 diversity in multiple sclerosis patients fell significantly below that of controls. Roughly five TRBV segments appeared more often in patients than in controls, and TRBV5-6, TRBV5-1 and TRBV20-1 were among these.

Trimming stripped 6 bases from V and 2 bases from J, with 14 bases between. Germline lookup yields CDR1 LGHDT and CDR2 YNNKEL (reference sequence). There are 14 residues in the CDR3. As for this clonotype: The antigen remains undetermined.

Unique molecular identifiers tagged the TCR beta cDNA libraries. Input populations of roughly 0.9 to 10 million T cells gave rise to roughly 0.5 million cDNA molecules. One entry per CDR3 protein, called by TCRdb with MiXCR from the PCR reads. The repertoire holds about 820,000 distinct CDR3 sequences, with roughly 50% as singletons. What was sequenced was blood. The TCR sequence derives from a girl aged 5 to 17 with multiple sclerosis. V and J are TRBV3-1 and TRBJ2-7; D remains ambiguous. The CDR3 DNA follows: TGTGCCAGCAGTCGCTACGGAAGGGCCTACGAGCAGTACTTC. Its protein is CASSRYGRAYEQYF.